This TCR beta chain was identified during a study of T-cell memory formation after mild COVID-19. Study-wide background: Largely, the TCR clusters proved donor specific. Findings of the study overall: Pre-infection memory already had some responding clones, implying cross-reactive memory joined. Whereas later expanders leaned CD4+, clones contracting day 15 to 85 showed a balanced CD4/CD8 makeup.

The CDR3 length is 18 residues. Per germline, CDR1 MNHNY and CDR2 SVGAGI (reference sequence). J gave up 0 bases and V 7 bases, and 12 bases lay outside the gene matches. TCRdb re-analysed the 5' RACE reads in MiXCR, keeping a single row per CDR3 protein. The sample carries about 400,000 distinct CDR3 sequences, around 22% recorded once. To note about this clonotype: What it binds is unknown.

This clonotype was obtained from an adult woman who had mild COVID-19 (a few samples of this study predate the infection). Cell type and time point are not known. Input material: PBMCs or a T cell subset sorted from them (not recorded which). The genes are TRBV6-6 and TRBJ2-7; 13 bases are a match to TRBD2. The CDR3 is CASMGQGGTSGISYEQYF. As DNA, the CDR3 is TGTGCCAGCATGGGGCAGGGGGGGACTAGCGGGATCTCCTACGAGCAGTACTTC.